A single T cell receptor beta chain is shown here with its context. These data are taken from a study of blood T cell repertoires in COVID-19. Study at large: Material from acute and convalescent COVID-19 was sourced from the United States, Italy and Spain.

Per germline, CDR1 MNHEY and CDR2 SMNVEV (reference sequence). The CDR3 covers 15 residues. The trim removed 4 bases at V and 1 base at J, leaving 6 bases unmatched. The repertoire was sequenced with immunoSEQ multiplex PCR; TCRdb's copy has only in-frame clones and lacks some. In the table there are about 280,000 clones, 85% of which are singletons. Across under 25 US areas, participants ranged in age from 18 to 89 years. Cohort 3 donors were reported recovered after two negative PCRs, clearance, or symptom resolution. The genes are TRBV27 and TRBJ2-7; TRBD1 matches at 8 bases. This receptor was taken from a woman aged 45-65 years who had recovered from COVID-19. Sequencing input: PBMCs or T cells enriched from blood (not recorded which). CDR3: CASSWGTGQSYEQYF. The CDR3 nucleotides read TGTGCCAGCAGTTGGGGGACAGGACAGTCCTACGAGCAGTACTTC.